This T cell receptor beta chain was sequenced in a study of blood T cell repertoires in COVID-19. Germline-derived CDR1 and CDR2 are SNHLY and FYNNEI. This CDR3 spans 15 amino acids. As concerns this clone: At one boundary the junction diverges from the germline segment, which might be a read error.

TCRdb's table, derived via immunoSEQ multiplex PCR, lists solely in-frame clones and lacks some. The sample shows tens of thousands of clones, 84% of them seen only once. Sequencing used peripheral blood. This TCR came from a woman aged 50 to 60 with acute or convalescent COVID-19. The V and J genes are TRBV2 and TRBJ1-6, with 7 bases fitting TRBD1. The CDR3 DNA sequence: TGTGCCAGCTGTGACGCGCGGGACAGCGCTTCACCCCTCCACTTT. Protein product: CASCDARDSASPLHF.